This TCR beta chain was profiled in a study of cytomegalovirus exposure and HLA in healthy donors. Background on the study: Of some 410 genotyped donors, 80% to 85% grouped in the Caucasian-associated ancestry cluster. Study conclusions and caveats: A later analysis reportedly found fewer N-insertions in an Asian-associated ancestry cluster than the approximately 670-donor mean. The analysis excluded some indistinguishable V segments, including TRBV6-2 and TRBV6-3.

Donors were ostensibly healthy at sampling, although undocumented immune exposures were probable. 13 Jbeta primers and 60 Vbeta primers were used for the PCR. Only in-frame clones appear in the TCRdb table, and some are missing; sequencing was by immunoSEQ multiplex PCR. This sample has 52,000 or so clones; around 82% occur once, and the top ten carry approximately 1.4%. The length of the CDR3 is 17 residues. The germline V gene encodes CDR1 MNHEY and CDR2 SMNVEV (reference sequence). V gave up 0 bases and J gave up 4 bases, with 16 bases separating them. About this clone itself: Its matching antigen is unknown.

This chain connects TRBV27 to TRBJ1-3, with no clear D. The TCR comes from a female donor in good health and CMV-seronegative. Sequencing input: PBMCs. The CDR3 sequence: CASSLSPPGVWGNTIYF. In DNA, the CDR3 is TGTGCCAGCAGTTTATCTCCCCCGGGAGTTTGGGGAAACACCATATATTTT.